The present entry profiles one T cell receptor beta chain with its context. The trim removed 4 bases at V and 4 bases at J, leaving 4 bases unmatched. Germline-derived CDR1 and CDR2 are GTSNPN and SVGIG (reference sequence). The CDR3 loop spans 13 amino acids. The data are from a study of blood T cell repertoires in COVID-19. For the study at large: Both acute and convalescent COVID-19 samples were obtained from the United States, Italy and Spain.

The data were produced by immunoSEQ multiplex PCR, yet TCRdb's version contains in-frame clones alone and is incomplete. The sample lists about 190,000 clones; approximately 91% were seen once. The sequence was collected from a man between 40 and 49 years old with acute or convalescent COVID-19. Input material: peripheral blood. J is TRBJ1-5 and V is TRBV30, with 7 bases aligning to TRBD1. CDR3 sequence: CAWTGTANQPQHF. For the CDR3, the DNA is TGTGCCTGGACCGGGACAGCTAATCAGCCCCAGCATTTT.